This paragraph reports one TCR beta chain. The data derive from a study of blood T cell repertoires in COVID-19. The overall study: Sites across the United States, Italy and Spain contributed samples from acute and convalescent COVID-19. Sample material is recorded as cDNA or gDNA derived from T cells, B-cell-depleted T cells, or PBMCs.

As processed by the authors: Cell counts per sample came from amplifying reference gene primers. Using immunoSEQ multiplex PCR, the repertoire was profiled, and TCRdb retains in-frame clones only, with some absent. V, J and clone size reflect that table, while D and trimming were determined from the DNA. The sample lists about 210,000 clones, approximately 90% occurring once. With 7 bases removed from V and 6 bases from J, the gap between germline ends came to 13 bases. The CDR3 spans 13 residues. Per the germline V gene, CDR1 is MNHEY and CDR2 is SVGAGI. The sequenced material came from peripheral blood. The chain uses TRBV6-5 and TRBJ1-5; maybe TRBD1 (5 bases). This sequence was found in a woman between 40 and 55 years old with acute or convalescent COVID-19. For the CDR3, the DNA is TGTGCCAGCACCAACGGGGGGTTTCAGCCCCAGCATTTT. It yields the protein CASTNGGFQPQHF.